This entry lists 25 T cell receptor beta chains sequenced from one sample in a study of cytomegalovirus exposure and HLA in healthy donors. Researchers ran the PCR with 60 Vbeta and 13 Jbeta primers. Libraries were prepared by immunoSEQ multiplex PCR; TCRdb keeps only in-frame clonotypes and omits some of them. The sample totals about 49,000 clones. Sequenced material: PBMCs. All receptors come from a man between 18 and 35 years old in good health and CMV-seropositive.

The chain joins TRBV28 to TRBJ2-5, with a weak D call TRBD2 (6 bases). The J call may be incorrect, as the DNA end agrees better with TRBJ2-7. The CDR3 sequence is 14 residues long. The germline V gene has CDR1 MDHEN and CDR2 SYDVKM. DNA of the CDR3: TGTGCCACGAAAGCAAGCGGGTCCTCCTACGAGCAGTACTTC. Residues: CATKASGSSYEQYF.

The V call is TRBV27, the J call TRBJ2-5; tentative D call: TRBD2 (5 bases). CDR1 is MNHEY, CDR2 SMNVEV, per germline (reference sequence). The CDR3 runs 13 residues. V lost 8 bases to trimming and J lost 1 base, with 11 bases between them. The CDR3 region has the DNA TGTGCCAGCGGCCGGGGAGCCCAAGAGACCCAGTACTTC. This translates into CASGRGAQETQYF.

This rearrangement joins TRBV4-1 to TRBJ1-2; 8 bases are shared with TRBD1. With 4 bases clipped from V and 5 bases from J, the junction kept 9 bases outside the gene matches. Germline V lookup: CDR1 MGHRA, CDR2 YSYEKL. The CDR3 sequence is 15 residues long. CDR3 nucleotide sequence: TGCGCCAGCAGCCCCTTAGAGACAGGGGATTATGGCTACACCTTC. Protein product: CASSPLETGDYGYTF.

The chain links TRBV14 to TRBJ2-1; 9 bases agree with TRBD2. Germline V lookup: CDR1 SGHDN, CDR2 FVKESK. V was clipped by 2 bases and J by 7 bases; unmatched bases: 12. This CDR3 has 17 residues. The CDR3 sequence: CASSQLIGGRAGNEQFF. The CDR3, as DNA: TGTGCCAGCAGCCAATTAATCGGCGGGAGGGCCGGGAATGAGCAGTTCTTC.

This chain links TRBV13 with TRBJ2-7; D is possibly TRBD2 (5 bases). V shed 3 bases and J shed 3 bases, with 12 bases lying between them. CDR1 PRHDT and CDR2 FYEKMQ come from the germline V gene (reference sequence). The CDR3 is 14 amino acids. CDR3 coding DNA: TGTGCCAGCAGCTTGCGGGCTCCGGGCTACGAGCAGTACTTC. This codes for CASSLRAPGYEQYF.

The rearrangement joins TRBV27 to TRBJ2-3; 7 bases are a match to TRBD2. V was clipped by 0 bases and J by 10 bases; unmatched bases: 1. The germline CDR1 and CDR2 sequences are MNHEY and SMNVEV (reference sequence). The CDR3 is 12 amino acids. The CDR3 region has the DNA TGTGCCAGCAGTTTATCGGGAGGGGCGCAGTATTTT. Residues: CASSLSGGAQYF.

The genes are TRBV7-9 and TRBJ2-7; TRBD2 matches 7 bases. After removal of 3 bases from V and 3 bases from J, the junction contained 8 bases not matched to a gene. Germline V gives CDR1 SEHNR, CDR2 FQNEAQ (reference sequence). The CDR3 sequence is 15 residues long. The CDR3 sequence: CASSFKLSGYYEQYF. The CDR3 region has the DNA TGTGCCAGCAGCTTCAAGCTTAGCGGGTACTACGAGCAGTACTTC.

V usage is TRBV6-4 and J usage is TRBJ1-1; D not resolved. Germline V gives CDR1 MRHNA, CDR2 SNTAGT. The V and J ends lost 4 bases and 1 base respectively, with 7 bases between them. The CDR3 totals 13 residues. The CDR3 region has the DNA TGTGCCAGCAGTGCACAGAGGAACACTGAAGCTTTCTTT. Translation gives CASSAQRNTEAFF.

The chain carries TRBV4-2 and TRBJ2-2, with a possible D match to TRBD2 (6 bases). Trimming cost V 1 base and J 9 bases, with 12 bases left between them. The CDR3 totals 14 residues. Per the germline V gene, CDR1 is LGHNA and CDR2 is YNFKEQ. Here the CDR3 DNA reads TGTGCCAGCAGCCAAGTCAGGGACTCTCGGGAGCTGTTTTTT. Protein sequence: CASSQVRDSRELFF.

The V call is TRBV18, the J call TRBJ1-1; no clear D gene. The germline V gene has CDR1 KGHSH and CDR2 LQKENI. Trimming stripped 6 bases from V and 7 bases from J, with 21 bases between. CDR3 length equals 15 residues. The CDR3 DNA follows: TGTGCCAGCTCCCCCGACATCCTTCGAGTGGGTGAAGCTTTCTTT. Translating gives CASSPDILRVGEAFF.

The chain carries TRBV28 and TRBJ2-3; D possibly corresponds to TRBD2 (5 bases). Germline loops: CDR1 MDHEN, CDR2 SYDVKM. The CDR3 has 16 residues. Deletions cut 7 bases from V and 1 base from J, with 18 bases between. CDR3 in amino acids: CASTPPRGSCTDTQYF. The CDR3 nucleotides read TGTGCCAGCACCCCACCCCGGGGTTCCTGCACAGATACGCAGTATTTT.

The chain employs TRBV5-1 and TRBJ2-7; tentative D call: TRBD2 (6 bases). V lost 2 bases, J lost 7 bases, and 10 bases lay in between. CDR3 length: 12 residues. Germline V lookup: CDR1 SGHRS, CDR2 YFSETQ. The CDR3 loop reads CASSFEGREQYF. Written as DNA, the CDR3 is TGCGCCAGCAGCTTCGAAGGGAGGGAGCAGTACTTC.

The rearrangement joins TRBV5-1 to TRBJ1-2, with 7 bases fitting TRBD1. The CDR3 has 14 residues. Germline lookup yields CDR1 SGHRS and CDR2 YFSETQ. The V gene end was trimmed by 0 bases and the J gene end by 2 bases; junction bases not matched to a gene: 1. The chain's CDR3 is CASSLEQGNYGYTF. DNA for the CDR3: TGCGCCAGCAGCTTGGAACAGGGGAACTATGGCTACACCTTC.

The chain combines TRBV25-1 with TRBJ1-2; 7 bases line up with TRBD1. Germline V gene sequence: CDR1 MGHDK, CDR2 SYGVNS. The CDR3 sequence is 12 residues long. The trim removed 6 bases at V and 6 bases at J, leaving 4 bases unmatched. CDR3 sequence reads: CASRKGANGYTF. The CDR3 DNA reads TGTGCCAGCAGAAAGGGGGCAAATGGCTACACCTTC.

The V gene is TRBV28, the J gene TRBJ2-2; the match to TRBD1 covers 10 bases. CDR3 size: 16 residues. V lost 4 bases and J lost 6; bases outside the gene matches: 8. Per the germline V gene, CDR1 is MDHEN and CDR2 is SYDVKM. CDR3 amino acids: CASSSTGQGFAGELFF. The CDR3 nucleotides are TGTGCCAGCAGTTCCACGGGACAGGGGTTCGCCGGGGAGCTGTTTTTT.

The chain links TRBV6-5 to TRBJ1-4; D gene ambiguous. Per germline, CDR1 MNHEY and CDR2 SVGAGI. The CDR3 is 11 amino acids. The V and J ends lost 4 bases and 7 bases respectively, with 4 bases between them. CDR3 nucleotide sequence: TGTGCCAGCAGTTCGGGTGAAAAACTGTTTTTT. Translated: CASSSGEKLFF.

The chain couples TRBV10-3 to TRBJ2-1; 7 nucleotides match TRBD2. The trim removed 4 bases at V and 3 bases at J, leaving 3 bases unmatched. The CDR3 length is 14 residues. CDR1 is ENHRY and CDR2 is SYGVKD in the germline V gene. The CDR3 loop is CAISGSGIYNEQFF. The CDR3 nucleotides read TGTGCCATCAGTGGGAGCGGGATCTACAATGAGCAGTTCTTC.

This rearrangement joins TRBV6-5 to TRBJ2-2; 9 bases are shared with TRBD2. V dropped 6 bases and J dropped 4; count of bases not matched to a gene: 6. Germline CDR1 and CDR2: MNHEY and SVGAGI. The CDR3 length is 15 residues. The CDR3 protein is CASSGLASGTGELFF. In nucleotides, the CDR3 is TGTGCCAGCAGCGGACTAGCGTCCGGCACCGGGGAGCTGTTTTTT.

The CDR3 nucleotides are TGTGCCAGCAGCGTAGCGGGAGAGGAGTTCTACGAGCAGTACTTC. Translating it yields CASSVAGEEFYEQYF. This chain uses TRBV9 with TRBJ2-7; D might be TRBD2 (6 bases). The CDR3 length is 15 residues. CDR1 is SGDLS, CDR2 YYNGEE, per germline. Trimming took off 0 bases at V and 3 bases at J, with 13 bases between the two ends.

V is TRBV19 and J is TRBJ2-1; 8 positions agree with TRBD1. V gave up 5 bases and J gave up 5 bases; unmatched junction bases: 11. The CDR3 contains 16 residues. CDR1 is LNHDA and CDR2 is SQIVND in the germline V gene (reference sequence). The CDR3 coding sequence is TGTGCCAGTAGTCTCCCGGACAGGGTCGGGAACAATGAGCAGTTCTTC. Protein sequence: CASSLPDRVGNNEQFF.

V usage is TRBV7-2 and J usage is TRBJ2-7; 13 bases fit TRBD2. CDR1 and CDR2 from the germline V gene are SGHTA and FQGNSA. After removal of 1 base from V and 5 bases from J, the junction contained 5 bases not matched to a gene. This CDR3 is 16 amino acids long. CDR3 nucleotides: TGTGCCAGCAGCTTAGTTAGACTAGCGGGAGGAGACGAGCAGTACTTC. Amino acid sequence: CASSLVRLAGGDEQYF.

This chain links TRBV5-5 with TRBJ2-1; tentative D call: TRBD2 (5 bases). Between the trimmed V and J ends, which lost 0 bases and 5 bases, there was a span of 9 bases. Germline values: CDR1 SGHKS, CDR2 YYEKEE (reference sequence). The CDR3 loop spans 14 amino acids. The CDR3 DNA is TGTGCCAGCAGCTTGGCAGCGGCCAACAATGAGCAGTTCTTC. As protein: CASSLAAANNEQFF.

This chain joins TRBV25-1 and TRBJ1-1; 7 positions match TRBD1. There are 15 residues in the CDR3. CDR1 MGHDK and CDR2 SYGVNS come from the germline V gene. V lost 4 bases, J lost 1 base, and 6 bases stayed unmatched. CDR3: CASSVSGQKNTEAFF. For the CDR3, the DNA is TGTGCCAGCAGTGTCTCGGGACAGAAGAACACTGAAGCTTTCTTT.

The chain uses TRBV29-1 and TRBJ1-2; D possibly corresponds to TRBD1 (6 bases). V lost 8 bases and J lost 8, with 18 bases in between. Germline loops: CDR1 SQVTM, CDR2 ANQGSEA. The CDR3 has 12 amino acids. This CDR3 reads CSTGGGRDGYTF. CDR3 DNA: TGCAGCACCGGCGGGGGCAGGGACGGCTACACCTTC.

The V gene is TRBV19, the J gene TRBJ2-1, with 8 bases that match TRBD2. The CDR3 contains 15 residues. Trimming at V came to 5 bases and at J to 2 bases, leaving 5 bases not matched to a gene. Germline V gene data show CDR1 as LNHDA and CDR2 as SQIVND (reference sequence). The CDR3 DNA sequence: TGTGCCAGTAGTCCTCAAGCGGGAGCCTACAATGAGCAGTTCTTC. Its protein product is CASSPQAGAYNEQFF.